This T cell receptor beta chain appears in the sequencing data of a study of cytomegalovirus exposure and HLA in healthy donors. Overall study: Among 398 genotyped donors, approximately 80% fell in the Caucasian-associated ancestry cluster. Study-level results: Likely technical artifact: a cluster of highly shared sequence variants.

CDR3 length: 16 residues. The germline CDR1 and CDR2 sequences are MDHEN and SYDVKM. The V end lost 10 bases, the J end lost 0 bases, and 18 bases lay between the germline ends. Use of 60 Vbeta and 13 Jbeta primers characterized the PCR. In the original workflow: The authors later counted roughly 79 million unique TCR beta chains, 9.5 million to 11 million of them shared. Assay: immunoSEQ multiplex PCR; the TCRdb copy retains only in-frame clones and omits some. Clone size and the V and J calls come from that table; the DNA yielded D and trimming. The sample yields about 200,000 clones, 70% to 90% seen once. A note on this clone: Its antigen is unknown.

The chain recombines TRBV28 with TRBJ1-4; D is possibly TRBD1 (5 bases). Input material: PBMCs. The receptor was isolated from a woman aged 45-60 years in good health and CMV-seronegative. CDR3 sequence (DNA): TGTGCCACCCTCCGGGCGGGACTAACAACTAATGAAAAACTGTTTTTT. This sequence encodes CATLRAGLTTNEKLFF.